A single T cell receptor beta chain is shown here with its context. Its antigen is currently unknown. This sample is part of a study of T cell responses to AZD1222 COVID-19 vaccine. Study information: The analysis combined second doses at about 4 or about 12 weeks.

Libraries were prepared by immunoSEQ multiplex PCR; TCRdb keeps only in-frame clonotypes and omits some of them. The data show approximately 90,000 clones, 80% to 90% seen once. The ends lost 0 bases at V and 12 bases at J; junction bases unmatched: 10. The germline V gene encodes CDR1 SGHTA and CDR2 FQGTGA. The CDR3 runs to 15 residues. The study's findings and limits: Possibly, clonal diversity was underestimated; donors were largely white British and included more females. Vaccination with two AZD1222 doses was followed by a rise in Spike-specific TCR breadth and depth.

This receptor was taken from an adult in good health. This rearrangement joins TRBV7-3 to TRBJ2-1, with 8 bases that match TRBD2. The source was peripheral blood, collected on day 0 of AZD1222 vaccination. The CDR3 bases are TGTGCCAGCAGCTTAACGGCTAGCGGGCCCATGGGGCAGTTCTTC. Translation gives CASSLTASGPMGQFF.